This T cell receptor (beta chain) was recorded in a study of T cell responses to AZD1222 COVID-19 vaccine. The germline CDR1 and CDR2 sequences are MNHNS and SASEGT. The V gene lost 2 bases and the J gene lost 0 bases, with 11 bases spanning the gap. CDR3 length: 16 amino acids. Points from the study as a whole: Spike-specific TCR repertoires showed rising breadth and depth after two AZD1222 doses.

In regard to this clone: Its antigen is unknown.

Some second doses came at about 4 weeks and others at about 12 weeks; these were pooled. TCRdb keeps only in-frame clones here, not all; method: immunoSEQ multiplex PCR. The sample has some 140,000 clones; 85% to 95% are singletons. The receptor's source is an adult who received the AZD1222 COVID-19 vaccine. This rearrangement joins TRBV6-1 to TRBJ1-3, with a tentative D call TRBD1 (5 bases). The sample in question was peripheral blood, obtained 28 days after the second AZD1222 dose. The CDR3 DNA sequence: TGTGCCAGCAGTGAATGGTTTGGGGCCTCTGGAAACACCATATATTTT. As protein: CASSEWFGASGNTIYF.